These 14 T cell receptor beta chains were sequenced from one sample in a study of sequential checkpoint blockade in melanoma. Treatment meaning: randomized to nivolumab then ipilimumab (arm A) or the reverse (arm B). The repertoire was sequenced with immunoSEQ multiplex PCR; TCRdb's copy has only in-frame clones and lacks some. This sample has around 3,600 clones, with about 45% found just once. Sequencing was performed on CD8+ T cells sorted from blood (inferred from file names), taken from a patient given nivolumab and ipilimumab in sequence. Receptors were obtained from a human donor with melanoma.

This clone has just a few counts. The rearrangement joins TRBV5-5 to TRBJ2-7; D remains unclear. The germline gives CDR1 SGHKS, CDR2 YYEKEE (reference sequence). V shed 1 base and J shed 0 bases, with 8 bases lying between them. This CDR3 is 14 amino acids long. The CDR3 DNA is TGTGCCAGCAGCTTGTACCGGAGCTCCTACGAGCAGTACTTC. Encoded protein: CASSLYRSSYEQYF.

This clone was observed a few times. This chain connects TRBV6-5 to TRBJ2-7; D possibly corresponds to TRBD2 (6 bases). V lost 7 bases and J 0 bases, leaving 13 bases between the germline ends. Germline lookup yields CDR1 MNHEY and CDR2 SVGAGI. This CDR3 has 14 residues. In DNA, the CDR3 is TGTGCCAGCACCGAGGGGAGGAGCTCCTACGAGCAGTACTTC. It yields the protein CASTEGRSSYEQYF.

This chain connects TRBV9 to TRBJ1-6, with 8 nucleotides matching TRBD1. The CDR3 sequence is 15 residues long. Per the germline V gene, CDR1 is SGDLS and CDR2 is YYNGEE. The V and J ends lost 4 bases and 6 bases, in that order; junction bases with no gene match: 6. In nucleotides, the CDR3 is TGTGCCAGCAGCAGCTTCGGACAGGGTAATTCACCCCTCCACTTT. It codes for CASSSFGQGNSPLHF.

CDR3 sequence: CASSWTGRTEAFF. DNA of the CDR3: TGTGCCAGCAGTTGGACAGGGCGAACTGAAGCTTTCTTT. The chain combines TRBV28 with TRBJ1-1, with 8 nucleotides matching TRBD1. V lost 4 bases to trimming and J lost 5 bases; unmatched junction nucleotides: 3. Germline values: CDR1 MDHEN, CDR2 SYDVKM. This CDR3 region has 13 residues.

CDR3 in amino acids: CASSQGTDEQYF. CDR3 DNA: TGCGCCAGCAGCCAAGGTACAGACGAGCAGTACTTC. The J gene is TRBJ2-5, the V gene TRBV4-3; D gene ambiguous. The last part of the DNA fits TRBJ2-7 better; the J call may be wrong. Germline CDR1 and CDR2: LGHNA and YSLEER. This CDR3 contains 12 residues.

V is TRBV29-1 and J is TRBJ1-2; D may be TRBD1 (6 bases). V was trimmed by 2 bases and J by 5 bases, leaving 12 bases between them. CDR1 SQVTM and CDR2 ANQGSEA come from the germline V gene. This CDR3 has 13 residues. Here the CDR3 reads CSVESGDNYGYTF. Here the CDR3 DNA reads TGCAGCGTTGAAAGTGGGGACAATTATGGCTACACCTTC.

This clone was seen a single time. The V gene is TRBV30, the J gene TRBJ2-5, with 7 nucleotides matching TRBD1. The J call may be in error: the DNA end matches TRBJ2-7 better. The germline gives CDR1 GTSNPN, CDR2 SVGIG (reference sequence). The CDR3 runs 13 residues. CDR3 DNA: TGTGCCTGGAGCGGACAGGACTTTTACGAGCAGTACTTC. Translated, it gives CAWSGQDFYEQYF.

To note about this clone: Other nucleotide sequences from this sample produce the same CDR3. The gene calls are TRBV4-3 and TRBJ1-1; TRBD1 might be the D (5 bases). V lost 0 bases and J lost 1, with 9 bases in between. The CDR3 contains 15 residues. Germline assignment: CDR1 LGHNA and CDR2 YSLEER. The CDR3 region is CASSQDSGGNTEAFF. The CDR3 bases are TGCGCCAGCAGCCAAGATAGCGGGGGGAACACTGAAGCTTTCTTT.

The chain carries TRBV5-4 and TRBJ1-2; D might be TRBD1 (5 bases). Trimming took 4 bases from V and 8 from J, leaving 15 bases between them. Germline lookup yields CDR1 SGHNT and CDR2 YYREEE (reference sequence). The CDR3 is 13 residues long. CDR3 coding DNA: TGTGCCAGCAGCCCCGGGAGGGACGGAGGCTACACCTTC. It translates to CASSPGRDGGYTF.

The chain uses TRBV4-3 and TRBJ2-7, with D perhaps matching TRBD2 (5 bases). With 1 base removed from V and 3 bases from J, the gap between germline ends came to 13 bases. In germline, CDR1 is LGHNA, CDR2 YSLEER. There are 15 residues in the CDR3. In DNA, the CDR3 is TGCGCCAGCAGCCAAGTCCCGGGATATCACTACGAGCAGTACTTC. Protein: CASSQVPGYHYEQYF.

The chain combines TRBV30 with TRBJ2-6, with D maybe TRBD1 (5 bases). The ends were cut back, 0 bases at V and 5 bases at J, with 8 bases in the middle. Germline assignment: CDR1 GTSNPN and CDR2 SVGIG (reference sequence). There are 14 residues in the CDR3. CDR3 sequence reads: CAWSVDSRANVLTF. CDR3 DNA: TGTGCCTGGAGTGTCGACAGTCGGGCCAACGTCCTGACTTTC. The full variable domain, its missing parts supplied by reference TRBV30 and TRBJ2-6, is SQTIHQWPATLVQPVGSPLSLECTVEGTSNPNLYWYRQAAGRGLQLLFYSVGIGQISSEVPQNLSASRPQDRQFILSSKKLLLSDSGFYLCAWSVDSRANVLTFGAGSRLTVL.

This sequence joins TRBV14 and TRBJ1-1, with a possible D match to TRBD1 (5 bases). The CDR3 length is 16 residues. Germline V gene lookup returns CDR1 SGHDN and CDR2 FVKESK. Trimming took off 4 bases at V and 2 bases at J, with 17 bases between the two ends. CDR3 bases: TGTGCCAGCAGCCTATTGGGCGCGGGGGGAAACACTGAAGCTTTCTTT. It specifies CASSLLGAGGNTEAFF.

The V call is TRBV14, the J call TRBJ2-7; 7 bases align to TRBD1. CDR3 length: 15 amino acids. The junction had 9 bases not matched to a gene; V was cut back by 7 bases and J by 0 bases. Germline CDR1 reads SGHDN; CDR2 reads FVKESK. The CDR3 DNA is TGTGCCAGCAAAGAAACCGGGACAGACTCCTACGAGCAGTACTTC. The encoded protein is CASKETGTDSYEQYF. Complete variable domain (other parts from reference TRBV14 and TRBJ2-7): EAGVTQFPSHSVIEKGQTVTLRCDPISGHDNLYWYRRVMGKEIKFLLHFVKESKQDESGMPNNRFLAERTGGTYSTLKVQPAELEDSGVYFCASKETGTDSYEQYFGPGTRLTVT.

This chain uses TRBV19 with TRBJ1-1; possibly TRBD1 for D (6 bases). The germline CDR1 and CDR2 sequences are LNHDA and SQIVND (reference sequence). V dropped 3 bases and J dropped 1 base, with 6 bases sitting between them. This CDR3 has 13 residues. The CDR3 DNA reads TGTGCCAGTAGTATGACAGGGAACACTGAAGCTTTCTTT. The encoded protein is CASSMTGNTEAFF.